This is a list of T cell receptor beta chains from one sample in a study of T cells after yellow fever vaccination. TCRdb used MiXCR to reprocess the 5' RACE reads, holding one entry per CDR3 protein. The table shows 450,000 to 550,000 distinct CDR3 sequences, with less than 25% occurring only once. Sequencing used PBMCs, obtained roughly 20 days after the first yellow fever vaccination. The receptors stem from a man aged 18 to 29 who received the YFV17D yellow fever vaccine. CDR3s include the opening cysteine and the closing phenylalanine or tryptophan. A D gene is named only where the DNA matches it firmly. Clone size is not always given. Where it is, it says once, few, many or a class for expanded clones.

TRBJ2-7,TRBD1,few,TRBV6-1,TGTGCCAGCAGTCCGTTGACAGGGACCTACGAGCAGTACTTC,CASSPLTGTYEQYF
TRBJ2-5,.,few,TRBV6-5,TGTGCCAGCAGTTACCTGAGGTTTGGAGAGACCCAGTACTTC,CASSYLRFGETQYF
TRBJ1-4,.,.,TRBV7-9,TGTGCCAGCGGCCCCTCGGGGAGAGGGAATGAAAAACTGTTTTTT,CASGPSGRGNEKLFF
TRBJ1-3,TRBD1,few,TRBV15,TGTGCCACCAGCCCGCGGACAGGGAACACCATATATTTT,CATSPRTGNTIYF
TRBJ2-1,.,few,TRBV24-1,TGTGCCACCAGTGACGAGGTGCGGAATGAGCAGTTCTTC,CATSDEVRNEQFF
TRBJ2-7,.,.,TRBV7-6,TGTGCCAGCAGCTCGCCCGACGTCTCCTACGAGCAGTACTTC,CASSSPDVSYEQYF
TRBJ1-2,TRBD1,.,TRBV12-3/TRBV12-4,TGTGCCGGAGCTCGAAGGGGGCGGAGTGGCTACACCTTC,CAGARRGRSGYTF
TRBJ2-5,.,few,TRBV5-1,TGCGCCATCCCGGGTGGGACTTGGGAGACCCAGTACTTC,CAIPGGTWETQYF
TRBJ1-1,.,.,TRBV18,TGTGCCAGCTCCGACTACGGGGGCGATGAAGCTTTCTTT,CASSDYGGDEAFF
TRBJ2-6,.,.,TRBV6-2/TRBV6-3,TGTGCCAGCAGACCAGTATATGGGGCCAACGTCCTGACTTTC,CASRPVYGANVLTF
TRBJ2-7,.,.,TRBV27,TGTGCCAGCACAAACCTACGGGAGCAGTACTTC,CASTNLREQYF
TRBJ1-1,.,many,TRBV4-1,TGCGCCAGCAGCCAAGTAGGGCTAGCTGAAGCTTTCTTT,CASSQVGLAEAFF
TRBJ1-1,.,.,TRBV5-1,TGCGCCAGCAGCTCACCCCCAGGGCGCAGCACTGAAGCTTTCTTT,CASSSPPGRSTEAFF
TRBJ2-1,.,once,TRBV6-1,TGTGCCAGCCTGTTCGGACCGGGACCGTACAATGAGCAGTTCTTC,CASLFGPGPYNEQFF
TRBJ2-5,TRBD2,few,TRBV28,TGTGCCAGCAGTAGCTCGCTAGCGGGGGAAGAGACCCAGTACTTC,CASSSSLAGEETQYF
TRBJ1-1,.,.,TRBV20-1,TGCAGTGCTCCTACACGGATGAACACTGAAGCTTTCTTT,CSAPTRMNTEAFF
TRBJ2-3,.,few,TRBV28,TGTGCCAGCATCAACCGGGACACGAGCACAGATACGCAGTATTTT,CASINRDTSTDTQYF
TRBJ2-3,.,.,TRBV5-1,TGCGCCAGCAGCTTGGAAGCTGGAGCTGGCACAGATACGCAGTATTTT,CASSLEAGAGTDTQYF
TRBJ1-6,.,.,TRBV25-1,TGTGCCAGCAGTGAATACTCCGAACCCCTCCACTTT,CASSEYSEPLHF
TRBJ1-2,.,.,TRBV5-5,TGTGCCAGCAGCTTGGCCGTCTCGGCCCGCGACCTGGCCTATGGCTACACCTTC,CASSLAVSARDLAYGYTF
TRBJ2-1,TRBD1,.,TRBV7-3,TGTGCCAGCAGCTTAACAGGACAGGGCAATGAGCAGTTCTTC,CASSLTGQGNEQFF
TRBJ1-6,.,.,TRBV7-2,TGTGCCAGCAGTACGGGGACACGGGGGAACTCACCCCTCCACTTT,CASSTGTRGNSPLHF
TRBJ2-3,.,.,TRBV20-1,TGCAGTGCCACAGGGGAGGGCACAGATACGCAGTATTTT,CSATGEGTDTQYF
TRBJ2-1,TRBD1,.,TRBV7-6,TGTGCCAGCAGCTTAGAGCCATTCGAGGGGGCGAGTGAGCAGTTCTTC,CASSLEPFEGASEQFF
TRBJ1-1,.,.,TRBV29-1,TGCAGCGTTGCCAGACAGACTATGAACACTGAAGCTTTCTTT,CSVARQTMNTEAFF
TRBJ1-2,.,.,TRBV6-5,TGTGCCAGCAGTTTAACGTGGTCCCCCCCCACGGCGGGCTACACCTTC,CASSLTWSPPTAGYTF
TRBJ1-2,.,.,TRBV7-9,TGTGCCAGCAGCTTTTCAGAAGTCGGCTACACCTTC,CASSFSEVGYTF
TRBJ1-5,.,.,TRBV12-3/TRBV12-4,TGTGCCAGCACCTTATCAGGACTCGTCAATCAGCCCCAGCATTTT,CASTLSGLVNQPQHF
TRBJ2-7,.,.,TRBV7-3,TGTGCCAGCAGCTTAGCGGCGCACTACGAGCAGTACTTC,CASSLAAHYEQYF
TRBJ2-1,.,.,TRBV7-9,TGTGCCAGCAGCCCCAGGTCGAATGAGCAGTTCTTC,CASSPRSNEQFF
TRBJ2-1,.,many,TRBV11-1,TGTGCCAGCAGCTTAGCGTCAGGGGGGTCCTACAATGAGCAGTTCTTC,CASSLASGGSYNEQFF
TRBJ2-3,.,few,TRBV5-1,TGCGCCAGCAGCTTGGCAGTTCGAAGCGATACGCAGTATTTT,CASSLAVRSDTQYF
TRBJ2-5,.,few,TRBV3-1,TGTGCCAGCAGCCAAGATTTGGCTACTGAGACCCAGTACTTC,CASSQDLATETQYF
TRBJ2-1,.,.,TRBV12-3/TRBV12-4,TGTGCCAGCAGCGCAGGGAGAGGGAATGAGCAGTTCTTC,CASSAGRGNEQFF
TRBJ1-6,.,.,TRBV7-2,TGTGCCGGGCGCTCCTATAATTCACCCCTCCACTTT,CAGRSYNSPLHF
TRBJ1-3,.,many,TRBV6-2/TRBV6-3,TGTGCCAGCAGGAGCTCTGGAAACACCATATATTTT,CASRSSGNTIYF
TRBJ1-2,TRBD1,few,TRBV7-2,TGTGCCAGCAGCGAGCCGCCTACAGGGGTGCATGGCTACACCTTC,CASSEPPTGVHGYTF
TRBJ1-1,.,few,TRBV7-6,TGTGCCAGCAGCTTAACACGGGTGAACACTGAAGCTTTCTTT,CASSLTRVNTEAFF
TRBJ1-4,.,.,TRBV7-2,TGTGCCAGCAGCTCGGACCCAACAGGGATTGAAAAACTGTTTTTT,CASSSDPTGIEKLFF
TRBJ2-5,TRBD2,few,TRBV5-6,TGTGCCAGCAGCTTATACGGACTTGCGGGGGGCCGGACCCAGTACTTC,CASSLYGLAGGRTQYF
TRBJ1-6,.,few,TRBV5-4,TGTGCCAGCAGCTTTGAGTCCGCCAATTCACCCCTCCACTTT,CASSFESANSPLHF
TRBJ1-6,.,few,TRBV3-1,TGTGCCAGCAGTCACCCAGGGGTTTCTTCACCCCTCCACTTT,CASSHPGVSSPLHF
TRBJ1-2,TRBD1,.,TRBV20-1,TGCAGTGCTAGCGAGGGACAGGGTGGCGGCTACACCTTC,CSASEGQGGGYTF
TRBJ1-1,TRBD1,.,TRBV7-9,TGTGCCAGCAGCTCGAACAGGGGTGGTGGCACTGAAGCTTTCTTT,CASSSNRGGGTEAFF
TRBJ2-5,TRBD2,.,TRBV11-1,TGTGCCAGCAGCTTATTCGGGGGCGGGACTAGCGCTCGGGAGACCCAGTACTTC,CASSLFGGGTSARETQYF
TRBJ2-5,.,.,TRBV7-2,TGTGCCAGCACGTCCGTTTCCCACCAAGAGACCCAGTACTTC,CASTSVSHQETQYF
TRBJ2-1,TRBD2,few,TRBV11-3,TGTGCCAGCAGCTTGCGGGTCGGGGGGACCAATGAGCAGTTCTTC,CASSLRVGGTNEQFF
TRBJ1-4,TRBD1,few,TRBV20-1,TGCAGTGCTAGTACGCGGGACAGGGAACTGTTTTTT,CSASTRDRELFF
TRBJ1-4,.,few,TRBV7-2,TGTGCCAGCAAAAGGGCGGCTAATGAAAAACTGTTTTTT,CASKRAANEKLFF
TRBJ2-1,.,.,TRBV5-1,TGCGCCAGCAGCCCAGGATGGGGCCGCTACAATGAGCAGTTCTTC,CASSPGWGRYNEQFF
TRBJ2-3,TRBD1,.,TRBV5-1,TGCGCCAGCAGCTTAGCCAGGGGGCAAACAGATACGCAGTATTTT,CASSLARGQTDTQYF
TRBJ2-7,.,.,TRBV29-1,TGCAGCGTCCGGGGGGACAACTCCTACGAGCAGTACTTC,CSVRGDNSYEQYF
TRBJ2-1,.,.,TRBV20-1,TGCAGTGCAAGGGGGGCAGGGGGCCGCGGGGGAAACTACAATGAGCAGTTCTTC,CSARGAGGRGGNYNEQFF
TRBJ1-2,.,few,TRBV5-1,TGCGCCAGCAGCTTGCGCGCAGCCAACTATGGCTACACCTTC,CASSLRAANYGYTF